Listed below are T cell receptor beta chains from one sample, sequenced in a study of blood T cells in healthy people across ages. TCRdb analysed the 5' RACE reads with MiXCR anew, one entry per CDR3 protein. The table includes some 700,000 distinct CDR3 sequences, around 46% detected once. Sequenced sample: blood. These receptors originate from a woman aged 55-75 years in good health. CDR3s include the opening cysteine and the closing phenylalanine or tryptophan. The order of the fields is clone size, J gene, V gene, D gene, CDR3 DNA, CDR3 protein. A D gene is named only where the DNA matches it firmly. Clone size is given for some rows only: seen once, a few or many times, or a class if the clone is expanded.

>NA|TRBJ2-1|TRBV6-5|NA
TGTGCCAGCAGTTACCCTACAGGGGGCGGGGGGTATGAGCAGTTCTTC
CASSYPTGGGGYEQFF
>NA|TRBJ1-2|TRBV20-1|TRBD1
TGCAGTGCCCCAGACAGGGTACGCGGCTACACCTTC
CSAPDRVRGYTF
>NA|TRBJ2-2|TRBV24-1|NA
TGTGCCACCAGTGATTCGAGGGACGGGCGAAACACCGGGGAGCTGTTTTTT
CATSDSRDGRNTGELFF
>NA|TRBJ2-7|TRBV4-2|NA
TGTGCCAGCAGCCAAGGGACTAACGGGACCTCATACGAGCAGTACTTC
CASSQGTNGTSYEQYF
>NA|TRBJ2-5|TRBV19|TRBD2
TGTGCCAGCGGGACTAGCGGGAGAGCCTTAAGAGCGGAGACCCAGTACTTC
CASGTSGRALRAETQYF
>NA|TRBJ2-5|TRBV20-1|TRBD2
TGCAGTGCCAACCCAGCGGGGGCCCAAGAGACCCAGTACTTC
CSANPAGAQETQYF
>many|TRBJ2-7|TRBV7-9|TRBD1
TGTGCCAGCAGCCACCGGGACAGAAACTACGAGCAGTACTTC
CASSHRDRNYEQYF
>NA|TRBJ2-3|TRBV9|NA
TGTGCCAGCAGCGGGTCGGCCGGGACTTACACAGATACGCAGTATTTT
CASSGSAGTYTDTQYF
>many|TRBJ2-5|TRBV29-1|NA
TGCAGCGTTGAAAGGGGGGGGGAGACCCAGTACTTC
CSVERGGETQYF
>NA|TRBJ2-7|TRBV30|NA
TGTGCCTGGAGTGTACAGGCAGGACCCTACGAGCAGTACTTC
CAWSVQAGPYEQYF
>NA|TRBJ2-5|TRBV3-1|TRBD2
TGTGCCAGCAGCCAAGATCTATTAGGACTAGCGGACGGAGAGACCCAGTACTTC
CASSQDLLGLADGETQYF
>few|TRBJ2-3|TRBV9|NA
TGTGCCAGCAGCGTAGAAAGGTCTAGCAATTCAGATACGCAGTATTTT
CASSVERSSNSDTQYF
>many|TRBJ2-3|TRBV20-1|NA
TGCAGTGCCTCCTCCGGCCGAGATACGCAGTATTTT
CSASSGRDTQYF
>few|TRBJ2-7|TRBV20-1|TRBD2
TGCAGTGCTAGAGTAGTAGGGACTAGCGGATACGAGCAGTACTTC
CSARVVGTSGYEQYF
>many|TRBJ2-1|TRBV12-3/TRBV12-4|TRBD1
TGTGCCAGCAGCCCACAGGACAGGGGTCACAATGAGCAGTTCTTC
CASSPQDRGHNEQFF
>few|TRBJ2-1|TRBV12-3/TRBV12-4|NA
TGTGCCAGCAGTTTGACCCGTGAGGGTCGTGTTAGCGGAGACTACAATGAGCAGTTCTTC
CASSLTREGRVSGDYNEQFF
>once|TRBJ1-3|TRBV28|NA
TGTGCCAGCAGTCGCACAGAGTTCTCTGGAAACACCATATATTTT
CASSRTEFSGNTIYF
>NA|TRBJ2-7|TRBV20-1|NA
TGCAGTGCTAGAGATTCCAGCGGGCCTACCCCCCAGTACTTC
CSARDSSGPTPQYF
>NA|TRBJ1-1|TRBV29-1|NA
TGCAGCGTTGCGGAGACTCGTGAAGCTTTCTTT
CSVAETREAFF
>NA|TRBJ2-3|TRBV19|TRBD2
TGTGCCAGTAGTGACCCGGGACTAGCGGGAGAAGATACGCAGTATTTT
CASSDPGLAGEDTQYF
>few|TRBJ2-7|TRBV29-1|NA
TGCAGCGTTGGTGGGGGGCTCAACTACGAGCAGTACTTC
CSVGGGLNYEQYF
>NA|TRBJ2-1|TRBV12-3/TRBV12-4|NA
TGTGCCACCCACGTTGTACTGAACTACAATGAGCAGTTCTTC
CATHVVLNYNEQFF
>NA|TRBJ2-1|TRBV2|TRBD1
TGTGCCAGCAGCGACCCAGGACAGGCAAATGAGCAGTTCTTC
CASSDPGQANEQFF
>few|TRBJ2-1|TRBV5-1|NA
TGCGCCAGCAGCTTGGCCAGGGGCCCTTTCTACAATGAGCAGTTCTTC
CASSLARGPFYNEQFF
>few|TRBJ2-2|TRBV29-1|NA
TGCAGCGTTGTCCCGAACACCGGGGAGCTGTTTTTT
CSVVPNTGELFF
>NA|TRBJ2-7|TRBV27|TRBD2
TGTGCCAGCAGTTTAGAGGTAGCGGGATACGAGCAGTACTTC
CASSLEVAGYEQYF
>NA|TRBJ1-1|TRBV6-2/TRBV6-3|NA
TGTGCCAGCAGTTACGTCAGGTGGAACACTGAAGCTTTCTTT
CASSYVRWNTEAFF
>NA|TRBJ2-3|TRBV7-2|NA
TGTGCCAGCAGCCCAGAGCTAGCGAGCACAGATACGCAGTATTTT
CASSPELASTDTQYF
>NA|TRBJ2-2|TRBV6-5|NA
TGTGCCAGCAGTTCGGGACGGTTGAACACCGGGGAGCTGTTTTTT
CASSSGRLNTGELFF
>few|TRBJ1-6|TRBV3-1|NA
TGTGCCAGCAGCGAGGACAGTTATAATTCACCCCTCCACTTT
CASSEDSYNSPLHF
>NA|TRBJ2-6|TRBV3-1|NA
TGTGCCAGCAGCCCCCTCGGGGCAGAGACTGGGGCCAACGTCCTGACTTTC
CASSPLGAETGANVLTF
>many|TRBJ2-7|TRBV6-5|NA
TGTGCCAGCAGTCCCGAATTTGGGGGACACGAGCAGTACTTC
CASSPEFGGHEQYF
>few|TRBJ1-2|TRBV5-6|NA
TGTGCCAGCAGCTTCGGCCAGGGGAGCGGCTACACCTTC
CASSFGQGSGYTF
>NA|TRBJ2-7|TRBV4-2|NA
TGTGCCAGCAGCCAGATTGGACACCAAAGATACGAGCAGTACTTC
CASSQIGHQRYEQYF
>many|TRBJ2-1|TRBV9|NA
TGTGCCAGCAGCGTAGGCAGTCTCAATGAGCAGTTCTTC
CASSVGSLNEQFF
>few|TRBJ2-1|TRBV9|TRBD2
TGTGCCAGCAGCGTAGTGGCGACTAGCGGCTTAGGAAAGCAGTTCTTC
CASSVVATSGLGKQFF
>NA|TRBJ2-7|TRBV5-6|NA
TGTGCCAGCAGCTTGGGGGGACGCGGGGTGGCGAATTACGAGCAGTACTTC
CASSLGGRGVANYEQYF
>NA|TRBJ2-5|TRBV24-1|TRBD2
TGTGCCATAGGGCTAGCGGACAATGAGCAGTACTTC
CAIGLADNEQYF
>NA|TRBJ2-7|TRBV9|NA
TGTGCCAGCAGCGTAACCGGGGAGAACGAGCGGTACTTC
CASSVTGENERYF
>few|TRBJ2-1|TRBV10-3|NA
TGTGCCATCAGTGAGTCCGGCCTTCCCAATGAGCAGTTCTTC
CAISESGLPNEQFF
>NA|TRBJ1-4|TRBV7-2|TRBD1
TGTGCCAGCAGCTTAGACAGGGGGCATGAAAAACTGTTTTTT
CASSLDRGHEKLFF
>NA|TRBJ1-5|TRBV6-6|TRBD1
TGTGCCAGCAGCTCGGACAGGGATAACAATCGGCCCCAGCATTTT
CASSSDRDNNRPQHF
>NA|TRBJ2-7|TRBV4-2|TRBD2
TGTGCCAGCAGCCAAGATCCCAGCGGGAGGGCGTCCTACGAGCAGTACTTC
CASSQDPSGRASYEQYF
>NA|TRBJ2-7|TRBV29-1|NA
TGCAGCGTTGAATTCAGGGACGGCTACAATGAGCAGTACTTC
CSVEFRDGYNEQYF